Reported below is one T cell receptor (beta chain). This record belongs to a study of blood T cell repertoires in COVID-19. Study overall: There were acute and convalescent COVID-19 samples, and they came from the United States, Italy and Spain. PBMCs, B-cell-depleted T cells, or T cells were the source of the cDNA or gDNA that made up the material.

Under the authors' procedure: Nucleated cell counts were estimated from reference gene primer amplification. TCRdb's table, derived via immunoSEQ multiplex PCR, lists solely in-frame clones and lacks some. Clone size and the V and J calls come from that table; the DNA yielded D and trimming. In the table there are about 97,000 clones, around 93% of which are singletons. The CDR3 length is 17 residues. Germline CDR1 LNHDA, CDR2 SQIVND (reference sequence). The trim removed 3 bases at V and 1 base at J, leaving 2 bases unmatched. The sequenced material came from peripheral blood. The chain is built from TRBV19 and TRBJ2-1; 14 bases map to TRBD2. This receptor was identified in a man aged 50-60 years with acute or convalescent COVID-19. The CDR3: CASSMGLAGVSYNEQFF. The CDR3 DNA sequence: TGTGCCAGTAGTATGGGACTAGCGGGGGTGTCCTACAATGAGCAGTTCTTC.